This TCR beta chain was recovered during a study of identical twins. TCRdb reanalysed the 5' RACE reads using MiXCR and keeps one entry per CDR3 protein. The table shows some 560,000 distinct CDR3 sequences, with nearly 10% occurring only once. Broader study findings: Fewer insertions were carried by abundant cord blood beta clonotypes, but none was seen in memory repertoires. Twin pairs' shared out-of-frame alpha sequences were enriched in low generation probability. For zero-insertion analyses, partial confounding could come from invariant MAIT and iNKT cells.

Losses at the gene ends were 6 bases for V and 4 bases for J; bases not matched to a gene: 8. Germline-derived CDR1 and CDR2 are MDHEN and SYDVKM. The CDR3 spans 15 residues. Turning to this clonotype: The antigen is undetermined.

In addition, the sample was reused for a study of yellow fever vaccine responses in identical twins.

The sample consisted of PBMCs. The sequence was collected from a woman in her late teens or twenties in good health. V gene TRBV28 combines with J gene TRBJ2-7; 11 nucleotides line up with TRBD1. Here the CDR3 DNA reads TGTGCCAGCAGCCCCGGGGGGACAGGGGGTTACGAGCAGTACTTC. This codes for CASSPGGTGGYEQYF.